One sample yielded the 11 T cell receptor beta chains listed below, sequenced in a study of vaccination and CD4 T cells after COVID-19. These receptors have no identified antigens. The treatment here: roughly 11-day PBMC culture with coronavirus spike peptide pools or control peptides (ViraFEST assay). The study sequenced cultured CD4+ T cell DNA using the Oncomine TCR Beta short-read assay. One entry per CDR3 protein results from TCRdb running MiXCR on the PCR reads. The sample gives 15,000 to 20,000 distinct CDR3 sequences, around three fifths of which show up once; roughly 10% is in the top ten. Sequenced sample: CD4+ T cells from blood, cultured in vitro. Every receptor here comes from a human donor who had recovered from COVID-19.

CDR3 region: CSARVGTSYGDTQYF. The CDR3 bases are TGCAGTGCTAGAGTCGGGACTAGCTACGGAGATACGCAGTATTTT. The J gene is TRBJ2-3, the V gene TRBV20-1; 9 bases are shared with TRBD2. Germline CDR1 DFQATT, CDR2 SNEGSKA (reference sequence). The CDR3 extends over 15 amino acids. V lost 1 base and J lost 5; bases outside the gene matches: 7.

V gene TRBV6-5 combines with J gene TRBJ2-5; D is perhaps TRBD1 (6 bases). Trimming pared 4 bases from V and 4 bases from J, leaving 16 bases between. CDR3 length: 15 amino acids. Looked up from germline, CDR1 is MNHEY and CDR2 is SVGAGI. The CDR3 DNA follows: TGTGCCAGCAGTTCCCCCCAATGGGGGCTAGAGACCCAGTACTTC. It translates to CASSSPQWGLETQYF.

In its sample, this clonotype is medium-sized (0.01 to 0.1%). The chain recombines TRBV7-2 with TRBJ2-7; 7 bases agree with TRBD1. Germline CDR1 reads SGHTA; CDR2 reads FQGNSA. This CDR3 region has 14 residues. V lost 3 bases, J lost 0 bases, and 2 bases stayed unmatched. CDR3 bases: TGTGCCAGCAGCTTCCGGACAGGCTCCTACGAGCAGTACTTC. Its translation is CASSFRTGSYEQYF.

CDR3 nucleotides: TGTGCCAGCAACTTAGCGGGAGGGACAAATGAGCAGTTCTTC. This translates into CASNLAGGTNEQFF. The chain couples TRBV27 to TRBJ2-1; 11 bases are a match to TRBD2. CDR1 and CDR2 from the germline V gene are MNHEY and SMNVEV (reference sequence). CDR3 length: 14 residues. V dropped 7 bases and J dropped 7; count of bases not matched to a gene: 6.

This clonotype occurred once. The rearrangement links TRBV5-4 to TRBJ2-3, with TRBD2 matching over 9 bases. Germline loops: CDR1 SGHNT, CDR2 YYREEE (reference sequence). There are 17 residues in the CDR3. The V gene end was trimmed by 2 bases and the J gene end by 3 bases; junction bases not matched to a gene: 10. DNA of the CDR3: TGTGCCAGCAGCTTTCTGGTCGGCGGGGGGGCTACAGATACGCAGTATTTT. This gives the protein CASSFLVGGGATDTQYF.

V gene TRBV9 combines with J gene TRBJ2-1; 7 bases align to TRBD2. This CDR3 is built from 15 residues. Germline lookup yields CDR1 SGDLS and CDR2 YYNGEE. V lost 0 bases and J lost 0; bases outside the gene matches: 0. CDR3 loop: CASSVAGGSYNEQFF. CDR3 sequence (DNA): TGTGCCAGCAGCGTAGCGGGGGGCTCCTACAATGAGCAGTTCTTC.

CDR3 sequence: CASSFGDWETQYF. The CDR3 coding sequence is TGTGCCAGCAGCTTCGGGGACTGGGAGACCCAGTACTTC. The chain combines TRBV7-2 with TRBJ2-5; a weak D match, TRBD2 (6 bases). The CDR3 covers 13 residues. Germline V CDR1 and CDR2: SGHTA, FQGNSA. V was trimmed by 3 bases and J by 5 bases, leaving 10 bases between them.

This rearrangement joins TRBV5-1 to TRBJ1-5; no definite D call. This CDR3 region has 15 residues. Between the trimmed V and J ends, which lost 1 base and 4 bases, there was a span of 12 bases. The germline CDR1 and CDR2 sequences are SGHRS and YFSETQ. CDR3 amino acids: CASSLSGIGNQPQHF. The CDR3 DNA sequence: TGCGCCAGCAGCTTGTCCGGGATAGGGAATCAGCCCCAGCATTTT.

V is TRBV7-9 and J is TRBJ1-5; the D is unclear. The CDR3 spans 13 residues. CDR1 and CDR2 (germline): SEHNR, FQNEAQ (reference sequence). Trimming took 11 bases from V and 0 from J, leaving 11 bases between them. The DNA for the CDR3 is TGTGCCGTCCAGGCAGATAGCAATCAGCCCCAGCATTTT. Translated: CAVQADSNQPQHF. Using reference TRBV7-9 and TRBJ1-5 for the parts outside the CDR3, the full variable domain is DTGVSQNPRHKITKRGQNVTFRCDPISEHNRLYWYRQTLGQGPEFLTYFQNEAQLEKSRLLSDRFSAERPKGSFSTLEIQRTEQGDSAMYLCAVQADSNQPQHFGDGTRLSIL.

This chain joins TRBV20-1 and TRBJ2-3; 8 bases agree with TRBD2. The CDR3 loop spans 14 amino acids. J was trimmed by 1 base and V by 3 bases; bases with no gene match: 3. Germline CDR1 is DFQATT and CDR2 is SNEGSKA (reference sequence). DNA for the CDR3: TGCAGTGCTAGGGCCGGGGGGGGCACAGATACGCAGTATTTT. Its translation: CSARAGGGTDTQYF.

This chain links TRBV2 with TRBJ2-5; D call uncertain. The V end lost 6 bases, the J end lost 0 bases, and 11 bases lay between the germline ends. The germline CDR1 and CDR2 sequences are SNHLY and FYNNEI. The CDR3 runs 14 residues. CDR3: CASSPRTYQETQYF. In DNA, the CDR3 is TGTGCCAGCAGCCCAAGGACGTACCAAGAGACCCAGTACTTC.